This T cell receptor beta chain was profiled in a study of CD8+CD57+ T cells in acquired aplastic anemia. Study summary: The study obtained 11 million or so reads on average for CD4+ cells from healthy donors.

The CDR3 extends over 12 amino acids. V gave up 3 bases and J gave up 3 bases, with 6 bases separating them. Germline CDR1 and CDR2: DFQATT and SNEGSKA (reference sequence). The sample holds many counts of this clonotype. Researchers used genomic DNA as the template to profile TCR beta VDJ and CDR3. TCRdb passed the reads through MiXCR, listing each CDR3 protein once. The repertoire includes around 150,000 distinct CDR3 sequences, approximately 44% of them detected once, and approximately 1% sits in the top ten. This receptor was taken from a human donor in good health. V gene TRBV20-1 combines with J gene TRBJ2-1; TRBD2 is a possible D gene (5 bases). Sample: sorted CD4+, CD8+, or CD8+CD57+ T cells (not recorded which) from PBMCs. CDR3 protein: CSASGIYNEQFF. The CDR3 DNA sequence: TGCAGTGCTAGCGGGATCTACAATGAGCAGTTCTTC.